This T cell receptor (beta chain) was found in a study of human T cells and chemical hapten exposure. Library construction involved attaching unique molecular identifiers to individual cDNA molecules, which allowed quantitative, reproducible TCR counting. TCRdb called the RACE reads again in MiXCR, with one record for every CDR3 protein. The table lists about 97,000 distinct CDR3 sequences, roughly 27% of them singletons. Sample time point: patch test 3, about 24 weeks after DPC sensitization. Treatment of the sample: therapeutic diphenylcyclopropenone sensitization with weekly scalp DPC. Extraction yielded total RNA from whole blood (unfractionated). From germline, CDR1 is SGDLS and CDR2 YYNGEE. Trimming took 4 bases from V and 4 from J; bases not matched to a gene: 8. The CDR3 consists of 15 residues.

The clonotype originates from a man in his forties or fifties with alopecia areata. Some clones in this sample may be carry-over from other donors' samples. The source was whole blood, collected in connection with sensitization to the hapten diphenylcyclopropenone (DPC). The chain carries TRBV9 and TRBJ1-5, with 7 bases identical to TRBD1. DNA for the CDR3: TGTGCCAGCAGCCCCCACTCGGGACAGAATCAGCCCCAGCATTTT. Translated: CASSPHSGQNQPQHF.